A selection of T cell receptor beta chains follows, all from one sample in a study of naive and memory T cell subsets. Using its own MiXCR run on the UMI-ligation and nested PCR reads, TCRdb lists one record per CDR3 protein. The data show over 130,000 distinct CDR3 sequences, approximately 18% seen once. The sample taken for sequencing was naive CD8+ T cells from blood. Source of these receptors: a human donor in good health. Both conserved end residues are part of each CDR3. A D gene is named only where the DNA matches it firmly. Some rows have no size entry. The others give once, few or many, or a class for an expanded clone.

D: TRBD2
J: TRBJ2-7
V: TRBV29-1
size: -
CDR3: CSVEAGGRYEQYF
DNA: TGCAGCGTTGAAGCGGGGGGGAGGTACGAGCAGTACTTC

D: -
J: TRBJ1-6
V: TRBV28
size: -
CDR3: CASSLKASGAPLHF
DNA: TGTGCCAGCAGTTTAAAAGCCTCCGGGGCACCCCTCCACTTT

D: TRBD2
J: TRBJ2-2
V: TRBV4-3
size: -
CDR3: CASSQDGGRARTGELFF
DNA: TGCGCCAGCAGCCAAGATGGCGGGAGGGCAAGAACCGGGGAGCTGTTTTTT

D: -
J: TRBJ2-7
V: TRBV28
size: -
CDR3: CASSRTTYEQYF
DNA: TGTGCCAGCAGCCGAACTACCTACGAGCAGTACTTC

D: TRBD2
J: TRBJ2-1
V: TRBV7-9
size: few
CDR3: CASSLGDSGVKDEQFF
DNA: TGTGCCAGCAGCTTAGGTGATAGCGGGGTTAAGGATGAGCAGTTCTTC

D: -
J: TRBJ2-6
V: TRBV5-4
size: -
CDR3: CASSLLAFEETIPGANVLTF
DNA: TGTGCCAGCAGCTTGCTAGCCTTTGAGGAGACTATTCCTGGGGCCAACGTCCTGACTTTC

D: TRBD2
J: TRBJ2-3
V: TRBV5-1
size: -
CDR3: CASSLVGGRETDTQYF
DNA: TGCGCCAGCAGCTTGGTCGGCGGGAGGGAGACAGATACGCAGTATTTT

D: TRBD2
J: TRBJ2-7
V: TRBV7-9
size: few
CDR3: CASSLVGTSSGSYEQYF
DNA: TGTGCCAGCAGCTTAGTAGGGACGTCTAGCGGGAGCTACGAGCAGTACTTC

D: -
J: TRBJ2-5
V: TRBV11-2
size: few
CDR3: CASSPSVPGETQYF
DNA: TGTGCCAGCAGCCCTTCTGTGCCCGGGGAGACCCAGTACTTC

D: TRBD1
J: TRBJ2-5
V: TRBV6-2/TRBV6-3
size: -
CDR3: CASSGGTEYQETQYF
DNA: TGTGCCAGCTCAGGTGGGACAGAGTACCAAGAGACCCAGTACTTC

D: -
J: TRBJ2-1
V: TRBV28
size: once
CDR3: CASSLMPGLSMHEQFF
DNA: TGTGCCAGCAGTTTGATGCCGGGACTCTCAATGCATGAGCAGTTCTTC

D: TRBD1
J: TRBJ2-7
V: TRBV5-6
size: few
CDR3: CASSFRDRSAEQYF
DNA: TGTGCCAGCAGCTTCCGGGACAGGTCGGCCGAGCAGTACTTC

D: TRBD1
J: TRBJ1-2
V: TRBV4-1
size: few
CDR3: CASSQVLTGVYGYTF
DNA: TGCGCCAGCAGCCAAGTATTGACAGGGGTGTATGGCTACACCTTC

D: -
J: TRBJ2-3
V: TRBV6-5
size: -
CDR3: CASSYSRPDPFSTDTQYF
DNA: TGTGCCAGCAGTTACTCGAGGCCGGACCCTTTTAGCACAGATACGCAGTATTTT

D: -
J: TRBJ2-1
V: TRBV12-5
size: -
CDR3: CASGLAPLLVSYNEQFF
DNA: TGTGCTAGTGGTTTGGCCCCCCTTCTAGTATCCTACAATGAGCAGTTCTTC

D: TRBD2
J: TRBJ2-1
V: TRBV6-2/TRBV6-3
size: -
CDR3: CASSLGLAGEVGNEQFF
DNA: TGTGCCAGCAGCCTTGGACTAGCGGGAGAGGTCGGCAATGAGCAGTTCTTC

D: -
J: TRBJ1-5
V: TRBV9
size: -
CDR3: CASSVDEGQQPQHF
DNA: TGTGCCAGCAGCGTAGATGAGGGTCAACAGCCCCAGCATTTT

D: -
J: TRBJ2-2
V: TRBV9
size: few
CDR3: CASSVGIGPGDTGELFF
DNA: TGTGCCAGCAGCGTCGGCATTGGCCCCGGGGACACCGGGGAGCTGTTTTTT

D: TRBD2
J: TRBJ2-3
V: TRBV27
size: few
CDR3: CASSLLAGGKTDTQYF
DNA: TGTGCCAGCAGCTTACTAGCGGGAGGTAAAACAGATACGCAGTATTTT

D: TRBD2
J: TRBJ2-2
V: TRBV3-1
size: -
CDR3: CASSHLGGTGELFF
DNA: TGTGCCAGCAGCCACCTGGGGGGGACCGGGGAGCTGTTTTTT

D: -
J: TRBJ2-1
V: TRBV28
size: -
CDR3: CTGGRLANEQFF
DNA: TGTACCGGCGGGCGCCTGGCCAATGAGCAGTTCTTC

D: -
J: TRBJ1-2
V: TRBV5-6
size: once
CDR3: CASSPGQYLNYGYTF
DNA: TGTGCCAGCAGCCCTGGACAGTACCTTAACTATGGCTACACCTTC

D: -
J: TRBJ2-7
V: TRBV6-5
size: -
CDR3: CASSYSIAGDEQYF
DNA: TGTGCCAGCAGTTACTCGATTGCAGGGGACGAGCAGTACTTC

D: -
J: TRBJ1-4
V: TRBV12-3/TRBV12-4
size: few
CDR3: CASLDTTNEKLFF
DNA: TGTGCCAGCCTGGATACCACTAATGAAAAACTGTTTTTT

D: -
J: TRBJ2-3
V: TRBV28
size: few
CDR3: CANLSRPLWPRADTQYF
DNA: TGTGCCAACTTGAGCAGACCCCTGTGGCCCCGGGCGGATACGCAGTATTTT

D: TRBD1
J: TRBJ2-1
V: TRBV19
size: -
CDR3: CASSIGSGGAFENEQFF
DNA: TGTGCCAGTAGTATAGGCTCAGGGGGTGCCTTTGAGAATGAGCAGTTCTTC